This T cell receptor (beta chain) was retrieved from a study of beta chain features in type 1 diabetes. Broader study findings: HLA effects on TCRB rearrangement stayed unresolved here. In every one of the four CD4+ subsets, TCRB CDR3s were moderately but significantly shorter in Type 1 diabetes patients.

Sampling consisted of one heparinised blood draw per donor, averaging about 116 mL. It was via CD45RO/CCR7/CD25/CD127/CD95/CD27 that CD4+ naive, central memory, regulatory and stem cell-like memory cells were sorted. Each sorted fraction was over 95% pure. CDR3 length: 15 amino acids. With V trimmed by 1 base and J by 3 bases, 0 bases remained unmatched. Looked up from germline, CDR1 is SEHNR and CDR2 is FQNEAQ (reference sequence). This clone was detected a few times. The antigen remains undetermined. The study reverse transcribed the entire isolated RNA, so it sequenced expressed TCRB transcripts. Libraries were prepared by immunoSEQ multiplex PCR; TCRdb keeps only in-frame clonotypes and omits some of them. The table lists 85,000 to 110,000 clones, under 30% of them singletons.

The chain combines TRBV7-9 with TRBJ2-5; TRBD2 agrees at 12 bases. The sequenced sample was central memory CD4+ T cells from blood. This receptor was identified in a woman between 18 and 29 years old with type 1 diabetes. CDR3 DNA: TGTGCCAGCAGCTTAGGGACTAGCGGGGAAGAGACCCAGTACTTC. Amino acids: CASSLGTSGEETQYF. Based on the CDR3 plus reference TRBV7-9 and TRBJ2-5, the full variable domain is DTGVSQNPRHKITKRGQNVTFRCDPISEHNRLYWYRQTLGQGPEFLTYFQNEAQLEKSRLLSDRFSAERPKGSFSTLEIQRTEQGDSAMYLCASSLGTSGEETQYFGPGTRLLVL.